The present T cell receptor beta chain was sequenced within a study of cytomegalovirus exposure and HLA in healthy donors. About the research overall: Around 89 million unique TCRs from HLA-typed donors made up an early data release.

Per the germline V gene, CDR1 is MNHNS and CDR2 is SASEGT. This CDR3 comprises 12 residues. The V end was cut by 7 bases, the J end by 7 bases, with 14 bases between. The PCR ran on 60 Vbeta and 13 Jbeta primers. TCRdb's table, derived via immunoSEQ multiplex PCR, lists solely in-frame clones and lacks some. The table includes around 180,000 clones, 80% to 90% detected once. This TCR came from a male donor in good health and CMV-seronegative. The sample comprised PBMCs. The chain uses TRBV6-1 and TRBJ2-7, with D possibly TRBD1 on 6 matching bases. The DNA of the CDR3 is TGTGCCAGCATGGGGACAAACGGAGAGCAGTACTTC. It is translated as CASMGTNGEQYF.